A selection of T cell receptor beta chains follows, all from one sample in a study of CD8 T cells in Susac syndrome. TCRdb analysed the immunoSEQ multiplex PCR reads with MiXCR anew, one entry per CDR3 protein. Among 150,000 to 200,000 distinct CDR3 sequences listed, about 92% were seen once. Sequenced input: CD4+ T cells from PBMCs. The receptor source for this set is a human donor in good health. The conserved cysteine and the conserved F or W are not part of the CDR3 here. Each record gives: J gene, V gene, CDR3 protein.

J: TRBJ1-5
V: TRBV2
CDR3: ASSGAPGQTNQPQH

J: TRBJ1-1
V: TRBV18
CDR3: ASSPTGLVFSGTEAF

J: TRBJ2-5
V: TRBV5-1
CDR3: ASSPGHGIQETQY

J: TRBJ1-1
V: TRBV20-1
CDR3: SASDRTSEAF

J: TRBJ2-3
V: TRBV29-1
CDR3: SVVVRAGLTDTQY

J: TRBJ2-2
V: TRBV7-2
CDR3: ASSLEQNTGELF

J: TRBJ2-2
V: TRBV9
CDR3: ASSVSREAGELF

J: TRBJ2-7
V: TRBV5-1
CDR3: ASSTGSDEQY

J: TRBJ2-4
V: TRBV7-2
CDR3: ASSNDRGQLAKNIQY

J: TRBJ2-5
V: TRBV20-1
CDR3: SARPDGQETQY

J: TRBJ1-1
V: TRBV2
CDR3: ASSEVWRGAF

J: TRBJ2-3
V: TRBV29-1
CDR3: SVGGFGTDTQY

J: TRBJ1-1
V: TRBV7-2
CDR3: ASSRDRVNTEAF

J: TRBJ1-2
V: TRBV7-2
CDR3: ASSIGTGRANYGYT

J: TRBJ2-2
V: TRBV28
CDR3: ASSMPGLAGVSTGELF

J: TRBJ2-2
V: TRBV6-5
CDR3: ASSYSGAGYTGELF

J: TRBJ1-4
V: TRBV7-2
CDR3: ASSLDSASAGGYEKLF